This T cell receptor (beta chain) was obtained from a study of blood T cell repertoires in COVID-19. About the study: Acute-phase and convalescent COVID-19 samples originated in the United States, Italy and Spain. Nucleic acid was either cDNA or gDNA, and it came from T cells, B-cell-depleted T cells, or PBMCs.

J gave up 9 bases and V 5 bases, and 15 bases lay outside the gene matches. The CDR3 totals 16 residues. Germline CDR1 is SGHAT and CDR2 is FQNNGV. Original processing methods: Estimates of nucleated cell counts were drawn from the amplification of reference gene primers. Using immunoSEQ multiplex PCR, the repertoire was profiled, and TCRdb retains in-frame clones only, with some absent. That table is the source of V, J and clone size, and D and trimming were worked out from the DNA. The sample yields about 54,000 clones, approximately 89% seen once. The sample comprised peripheral blood. The sequence was collected from a human donor in a cohort sampled during active COVID-19. J is TRBJ2-1 and V is TRBV11-2; 8 nucleotides line up with TRBD2. The CDR3 DNA is TGTGCCAGCAGCAGCACCGGGACTAGGGCGCTTGGTGAGCAGTTCTTC. It translates to CASSSTGTRALGEQFF.